These 26 T cell receptor beta chains were sequenced from one sample in a study of shared clonotypes between healthy human individuals. The repertoire was sequenced with immunoSEQ multiplex PCR; TCRdb's copy has only in-frame clones and lacks some. Here the sample spans some 660,000 clones, around 73% being singletons. The sample was memory CD4+ T cells sorted from blood. As to subset: CD45RA-negative fraction. These receptors all stem from a young woman in good health.

This chain uses TRBV2 with TRBJ2-7; TRBD2 matches 9 bases. Trimming took 5 bases from V and 6 from J; bases not matched to a gene: 8. Germline values: CDR1 SNHLY, CDR2 FYNNEI. The CDR3 has 14 amino acids. The CDR3 loop is CASSTRRREGEQYF. CDR3 DNA sequence: TGTGCCAGCAGTACCCGAAGGCGGGAGGGCGAGCAGTACTTC.

The genes are TRBV11-3 and TRBJ2-7; TRBD1 matches at 9 bases. The CDR3 consists of 14 residues. Unmatched junction bases numbered 6, after V lost 6 bases and J lost 3 bases. The germline V gene has CDR1 SGHNT and CDR2 YENEEA. The chain's CDR3 is CASREPGQGYEQYF. CDR3 coding DNA: TGTGCCAGCAGGGAACCGGGACAGGGCTACGAGCAGTACTTC. The complete variable domain, with remaining parts taken from reference TRBV11-3 and TRBJ2-7, reads EAGVVQSPRYKIIEKKQPVAFWCNPISGHNTLYWYLQNLGQGPELLIRYENEEAVDDSQLPKDRFSAERLKGVDSTLKIQPAELGDSAVYLCASREPGQGYEQYFGPGTRLTVT.

The V and J genes are TRBV5-1 and TRBJ1-3; the match to TRBD1 covers 8 bases. The CDR3 is 12 residues long. Germline CDR1 is SGHRS and CDR2 is YFSETQ. Unmatched junction bases numbered 5, after V lost 7 bases and J lost 8 bases. CDR3 amino acids: CASGTGGDTIYF. CDR3 coding DNA: TGCGCCAGCGGCACAGGGGGAGACACCATATATTTT.

The gene calls are TRBV10-1 and TRBJ2-1, with 7 bases aligning to TRBD2. V was pared by 3 bases and J by 4 bases, with 12 bases of the junction left unmatched. Looked up from germline, CDR1 is WNHNN and CDR2 is SYGVQD (reference sequence). This CDR3 is 17 amino acids long. The CDR3 region is CASSEVVLRREYNEQFF. In nucleotides, the CDR3 is TGCGCCAGCAGTGAAGTGGTTCTGCGGCGGGAGTACAATGAGCAGTTCTTC.

The chain combines TRBV6-5 with TRBJ1-2; TRBD1 matches at 9 bases. Germline V CDR1 and CDR2: MNHEY, SVGAGI. With 6 bases clipped from V and 4 bases from J, the junction kept 9 bases outside the gene matches. The CDR3 consists of 15 residues. In DNA, the CDR3 is TGTGCCAGCAGACGACAGGGGGTTTATAGCTATGGCTACACCTTC. Translating gives CASRRQGVYSYGYTF.

The chain employs TRBV4-1 and TRBJ1-4; tentatively, D is TRBD1 (6 bases). Germline V lookup: CDR1 MGHRA, CDR2 YSYEKL. The CDR3 has 16 amino acids. Trimming left V 3 bases short and J 5 bases short, with 16 bases between. The CDR3 loop reads CASSQNVGGSNEKLFF. Here the CDR3 DNA reads TGCGCCAGCAGCCAGAACGTAGGGGGGTCGAATGAAAAACTGTTTTTT.

The J gene is TRBJ1-2, the V gene TRBV28; TRBD1 might be the D (5 bases). Per germline, CDR1 MDHEN and CDR2 SYDVKM. The CDR3 loop spans 16 amino acids. V dropped 6 bases and J dropped 2 bases, with 19 bases sitting between them. CDR3 nucleotide sequence: TGTGCCAGCAGCGCAGGGACCCTAACTCAGAACTATGGCTACACCTTC. Translation: CASSAGTLTQNYGYTF.

This rearrangement joins TRBV9 to TRBJ2-1, with D maybe TRBD2 (5 bases). V was shortened by 3 bases and J by 9 bases, with 10 bases between the two germline ends. The CDR3 has 12 amino acids. Germline V gene sequence: CDR1 SGDLS, CDR2 YYNGEE. Here the CDR3 DNA reads TGTGCCAGCAGCGCGGGGATAACTGAGCAGTTCTTC. It yields the protein CASSAGITEQFF.

The chain combines TRBV10-1 with TRBJ1-1; D unclear. The germline CDR1 and CDR2 sequences are WNHNN and SYGVQD (reference sequence). The CDR3 totals 13 residues. Trimming stripped 7 bases from V and 4 bases from J, with 13 bases between. The CDR3 region has the DNA TGCGCCAGCACGCGCGATTTGGGCACTGAAGCTTTCTTT. Its translation is CASTRDLGTEAFF.

The chain has TRBV6-1 and TRBJ1-4, with D possibly being TRBD1 (5 bases). The V gene lost 1 base and the J gene lost 8 bases, with 11 bases spanning the gap. This CDR3 has 14 residues. Germline V lookup: CDR1 MNHNS, CDR2 SASEGT. The CDR3 nucleotides read TGTGCCAGCAGTGAAGGGTTTAGGGGCGAAAAACTGTTTTTT. The encoded protein is CASSEGFRGEKLFF.

This chain links TRBV5-1 with TRBJ1-2; possibly TRBD1 for D (5 bases). The CDR3 is 15 amino acids. The V and J ends lost 0 bases and 0 bases respectively, with 9 bases between them. Germline lookup yields CDR1 SGHRS and CDR2 YFSETQ. The CDR3 sequence is CASSLGQPSNYGYTF. DNA of the CDR3: TGCGCCAGCAGCTTGGGACAGCCGTCTAACTATGGCTACACCTTC.

The chain links TRBV6-1 to TRBJ2-5; the D is unclear. Trimming cost V 8 bases and J 5 bases, with 18 bases left between them. CDR3 length: 14 amino acids. Germline V gene sequence: CDR1 MNHNS, CDR2 SASEGT. For the CDR3, the DNA is TGTGCCAGCCAGGACCCTCAGTCTCGGGAGACCCAGTACTTC. Residues: CASQDPQSRETQYF.

This clone was observed a few times. The chain couples TRBV30 to TRBJ2-7, with TRBD2 identical over 11 bases. V lost 3 bases and J lost 3; bases outside the gene matches: 4. Germline V gene data show CDR1 as GTSNPN and CDR2 as SVGIG (reference sequence). The CDR3 totals 14 residues. DNA for the CDR3: TGTGCCTGGAGAACTAGCGGGAGTGGCTACGAGCAGTACTTC. This codes for CAWRTSGSGYEQYF.

This clone occurred a few times. V gene TRBV10-3 combines with J gene TRBJ1-3; 10 bases map to TRBD1. V dropped 4 bases and J dropped 2; count of bases not matched to a gene: 2. Germline V gene sequence: CDR1 ENHRY, CDR2 SYGVKD. The CDR3 runs 15 residues. The chain's CDR3 is CAISVGTGAGNTIYF. CDR3 nucleotides: TGTGCCATCAGTGTGGGGACAGGGGCTGGAAACACCATATATTTT.

This clone was observed a handful of times. The gene calls are TRBV19 and TRBJ2-7, with D possibly TRBD1 on 5 matching bases. Germline V gene data show CDR1 as LNHDA and CDR2 as SQIVND (reference sequence). V shed 5 bases and J shed 0 bases, with 11 bases lying between them. The CDR3 is made up of 14 amino acids. The CDR3 here is CASSPFRASYEQYF. The CDR3 bases are TGTGCCAGTAGTCCGTTCAGGGCCTCCTACGAGCAGTACTTC. The whole variable domain, remainder taken from reference TRBV19 and TRBJ2-7, is DGGITQSPKYLFRKEGQNVTLSCEQNLNHDAMYWYRQDPGQGLRLIYYSQIVNDFQKGDIAEGYSVSREKKESFPLTVTSAQKNPTAFYLCASSPFRASYEQYFGPGTRLTVT.

V usage is TRBV11-2 and J usage is TRBJ1-1; possible D gene TRBD1, 5 bases. Germline V gene data show CDR1 as SGHAT and CDR2 as FQNNGV. V lost 5 bases, J lost 5 bases, and 21 bases lay in between. The CDR3 runs to 16 residues. The CDR3 sequence is CASSPQTPGTGTEAFF. As DNA, the CDR3 is TGTGCCAGCAGCCCCCAAACCCCGGGGACGGGGACTGAAGCTTTCTTT.

Concerning this clone: This sequence is one base from a far larger clone and is likely a read error. The chain links TRBV27 to TRBJ2-1; 7 bases fit TRBD2. Germline V gene sequence: CDR1 MNHEY, CDR2 SMNVEV (reference sequence). There are 13 residues in the CDR3. CDR3 in DNA: TGTGCCAACAGTTCAGCGGGGCCCAGTGAGCAGTTCTTC. Residues: CANSSAGPSEQFF.

This chain uses TRBV28 with TRBJ2-1, with 11 bases identical to TRBD2. The CDR3 is made up of 17 amino acids. Germline lookup yields CDR1 MDHEN and CDR2 SYDVKM. J lost 0 bases, V lost 7 bases, and 8 bases had no gene match. The CDR3 reads CASTGTSGKSSYNEQFF. CDR3 DNA: TGTGCCAGCACCGGGACTAGCGGTAAGAGCTCCTACAATGAGCAGTTCTTC. Complete variable domain (other parts from reference TRBV28 and TRBJ2-1): DVKVTQSSRYLVKRTGEKVFLECVQDMDHENMFWYRQDPGLGLRLIYFSYDVKMKEKGDIPEGYSVSREKKERFSLILESASTNQTSMYLCASTGTSGKSSYNEQFFGPGTRLTVL.

Only a few counts were recorded for this clone. A much bigger clone sits one base away, suggesting this may be a read error. Other DNA sequences in the same sample also yield this CDR3. This chain links TRBV5-1 with TRBJ2-3; TRBD1 matches at 8 bases. Trimming took 0 bases from V and 5 from J; bases not matched to a gene: 2. Germline CDR1 is SGHRS and CDR2 is YFSETQ. The CDR3 runs 14 residues. This CDR3 is CASSLGTGGDTQYF. The CDR3 coding sequence is TGCGCCAGCAGCTTGGGAACAGGGGGAGATACGCAGTATTTT.

V and J are TRBV5-6 and TRBJ2-4; 10 nucleotides align to TRBD2. Trimming at V came to 1 base and at J to 6 bases, leaving 7 bases not matched to a gene. The CDR3 has 16 amino acids. The germline V gene has CDR1 SGHDT and CDR2 YYEEEE. The CDR3 bases are TGTGCCAGCAGCTTGTATGGGGCTAGCGGGAGAAACATTCAGTACTTC. Translation gives CASSLYGASGRNIQYF.

V and J are TRBV29-1 and TRBJ1-1; possible D gene TRBD1, 6 bases. This CDR3 has 14 amino acids. V was clipped by 6 bases and J by 0 bases, with 14 bases between them. The V gene's germline CDR1 is SQVTM and CDR2 ANQGSEA. DNA of the CDR3: TGCAGCGTAGCGGACAGAGATCTGAACACTGAAGCTTTCTTT. Its protein product is CSVADRDLNTEAFF.

In its sample, this clone was seen a few times. This chain links TRBV27 with TRBJ1-2; D is unclear. The V end was cut by 5 bases, the J end by 2 bases, with 15 bases between. The CDR3 has 15 residues. Germline V gene lookup returns CDR1 MNHEY and CDR2 SMNVEV (reference sequence). The CDR3 is CASSQRVGGNYGYTF. As DNA, the CDR3 is TGTGCCAGCAGTCAAAGGGTGGGAGGGAACTATGGCTACACCTTC.

The chain couples TRBV14 to TRBJ2-1; D is undetermined. The CDR3 spans 14 residues. Between the trimmed V and J ends, which lost 1 base and 5 bases, there was a span of 9 bases. CDR1 and CDR2 from the germline V gene are SGHDN and FVKESK. The CDR3 reads CASSQGARDNEQFF. CDR3 nucleotides: TGTGCCAGCAGCCAAGGGGCCCGGGACAATGAGCAGTTCTTC.

In its sample, this clone was seen a few times. The CDR3 region is CASSDGQVQKITEAFF. The CDR3 DNA follows: TGTGCCAGCAGCGACGGACAGGTTCAAAAAATCACTGAAGCTTTCTTT. The V call is TRBV5-8, the J call TRBJ1-1; TRBD1 agrees at 7 bases. The CDR3 is 16 residues long. Germline trimming cut 4 bases from V and 4 bases from J; bases unmatched to any gene: 13. CDR1 and CDR2 (germline): SGHTS, YDEGEE.

This chain links TRBV7-9 with TRBJ2-7; D might be TRBD2 (6 bases). Per the germline V gene, CDR1 is SEHNR and CDR2 is FQNEAQ (reference sequence). V dropped 2 bases and J dropped 1 base, with 15 bases sitting between them. The CDR3 runs 16 residues. CDR3 loop: CASSLTLGTGSYEQYF. CDR3 coding DNA: TGTGCCAGCAGCTTAACCCTCGGGACTGGATCCTACGAGCAGTACTTC.

This clone was found once. This rearrangement joins TRBV10-2 to TRBJ2-5, with D possibly being TRBD2 (6 bases). CDR1 and CDR2 from the germline V gene are WSHSY and SAAADI. The CDR3 consists of 16 residues. The ends were cut back, 4 bases at V and 5 bases at J, with 20 bases in the middle. The CDR3 protein is CASSVSLGGSRETQYF. CDR3 DNA: TGCGCCAGCAGTGTTTCTCTTGGAGGGTCAAGGGAGACCCAGTACTTC.